The 2 T cell receptor beta chains listed next were all sequenced from one sample in a study of blood T cell repertoires in COVID-19. Produced via immunoSEQ multiplex PCR; TCRdb's table is partial and in-frame only. The sample carries roughly 60,000 clones, 70% to 90% recorded once. The sequencing input was peripheral blood. Every receptor here comes from a human donor in a cohort sampled during active COVID-19.

The chain joins TRBV6-5 to TRBJ2-7, with 9 bases lining up with TRBD1. Germline V gene data show CDR1 as MNHEY and CDR2 as SVGAGI. This CDR3 is built from 15 residues. V gave up 2 bases and J gave up 4 bases; unmatched junction bases: 6. The CDR3 loop reads CASSYAGTGSYEQYF. CDR3 nucleotide sequence: TGTGCCAGCAGTTACGCCGGGACAGGGAGTTACGAGCAGTACTTC.

This chain joins TRBV29-1 and TRBJ1-2; D is unresolved. Trimming shortened V by 4 bases and J by 4 bases, and 13 bases separated the two germline ends. The CDR3 sequence is 13 residues long. Germline-derived CDR1 and CDR2 are SQVTM and ANQGSEA. The CDR3, as DNA: TGCAGCGTTGTGCCGACGGGTTCCTATGGCTACACCTTC. It yields the protein CSVVPTGSYGYTF.